The 6 T cell receptor beta chains in this list originate from one sample, sequenced in a study of regulatory T cells. General study findings and limits: Compared with autologous conventional CD4+ cells and control regulatory cells, CD3G-deficient regulatory T cells showed reduced diversity.

The PCR used 52 TRBV and 13 TRBJ primers. The table came from immunoSEQ multiplex PCR; TCRdb's copy has only in-frame clones and leaves some out. The sample has fewer than 6,500 clones, around 87% seen once. What these receptors recognize is not known. The specimen sequenced was CD4+ Tregs sorted from blood. Source of these receptors: a young adult with CD3G deficiency.

The gene calls are TRBV5-1 and TRBJ2-6; TRBD2 might be the D (6 bases). V was shortened by 0 bases and J by 3 bases, with 7 bases between the two germline ends. This CDR3 contains 15 residues. Germline V lookup: CDR1 SGHRS, CDR2 YFSETQ. The CDR3 DNA follows: TGCGCCAGCAGCTTGGTCGGGGGTGGGGCCAACGTCCTGACTTTC. Translated: CASSLVGGGANVLTF.

The CDR3 DNA reads as TGTGCCAGCAACCTCCCGGGACAGGGGGGCCAGGGGTATGGGTACGAGCAGTACTTC. This codes for CASNLPGQGGQGYGYEQYF. The chain joins TRBV27 to TRBJ2-7; 11 nucleotides line up with TRBD1. The junction had 21 bases not matched to a gene; V was cut back by 7 bases and J by 4 bases. CDR3 size: 19 residues. Germline V gives CDR1 MNHEY, CDR2 SMNVEV (reference sequence).

This chain connects TRBV6-5 to TRBJ1-1, with unresolved D. Germline V gene data show CDR1 as MNHEY and CDR2 as SVGAGI. The CDR3 totals 13 residues. Trimming removed 4 bases from V and 0 bases from J, with 6 bases in between. The CDR3: CASSLSLNTEAFF. CDR3 nucleotide sequence: TGTGCCAGCAGTTTGTCACTGAACACTGAAGCTTTCTTT.

V and J are TRBV6-5 and TRBJ1-1, with 9 bases fitting TRBD1. Losses at the gene ends were 6 bases for V and 10 bases for J; bases not matched to a gene: 6. Germline V gene sequence: CDR1 MNHEY, CDR2 SVGAGI. This CDR3 contains 12 residues. The CDR3 region has the DNA TGTGCCAGCAGCATCACAGGGGGCTCAGCTTTCTTT. Protein sequence: CASSITGGSAFF.

The chain combines TRBV11-2 with TRBJ2-4; D possibly uses TRBD1 or TRBD2 (5 bases each). The CDR3 extends over 15 amino acids. The germline V gene has CDR1 SGHAT and CDR2 FQNNGV. The V and J ends lost 6 bases and 4 bases respectively, with 16 bases between them. CDR3 in DNA: TGTGCCAGCAGTCCCCGGACCGGGGCAAAAAACATTCAGTACTTC. Encoded protein: CASSPRTGAKNIQYF.

This sequence joins TRBV5-1 and TRBJ2-1; 8 positions match TRBD2. This CDR3 is 14 amino acids long. V shed 3 bases, J shed 7 bases, and the junction held 6 bases outside the gene matches. The germline V gene has CDR1 SGHRS and CDR2 YFSETQ. CDR3 region: CASSSGGEGNEQFF. The CDR3 DNA follows: TGCGCCAGCAGCTCGGGAGGGGAGGGTAATGAGCAGTTCTTC.